Listed below are T cell receptor beta chains from one sample, sequenced in a study of T cells in localized non-small cell lung cancer. Here immunoSEQ multiplex PCR was the method, and the copy in TCRdb shows in-frame clones only, minus some. The repertoire holds roughly 38,000 clones, with about 88% as singletons. The input for sequencing was peripheral blood, taken before any cancer treatment. Receptors originate from a woman aged 18-55 years with stage III lung adenocarcinoma. Both conserved end residues are part of each CDR3. D genes are given only for firm matches. Clone size, where shown, is once, few, many, or a class for clones that have expanded.

j_call | d_call | clone_size | v_call | cdr3_aa | cdr3_nt
TRBJ1-5 | . | . | TRBV15 | CATSSPLRGHQPQHF | TGTGCCACCAGCAGTCCTTTAAGGGGCCATCAGCCCCAGCATTTT
TRBJ1-2 | TRBD1 | . | TRBV4-2 | CASSPGGAYGYTF | TGTGCCAGCAGCCCAGGGGGCGCCTATGGCTACACCTTC
TRBJ1-1 | . | . | TRBV5-4 | CASSPGRTMNTEAFF | TGTGCCAGCAGCCCGGGACGGACGATGAACACTGAAGCTTTCTTT
TRBJ1-1 | . | . | TRBV11-2 | CASSFMAVNTEAFF | TGTGCCAGCAGCTTCATGGCAGTCAACACTGAAGCTTTCTTT
TRBJ1-4 | . | . | TRBV2 | CASSASGSTNEKLFF | TGTGCCAGCAGTGCAAGCGGGTCGACTAATGAAAAACTGTTTTTT
TRBJ1-1 | . | . | TRBV6-1 | CASSEVLNTEAFF | TGTGCCAGCAGTGAAGTCCTGAACACTGAAGCTTTCTTT
TRBJ1-4 | TRBD1 | . | TRBV29-1 | CSVDPTGGRGEKLFF | TGCAGCGTTGACCCGACAGGGGGAAGAGGGGAAAAACTGTTTTTT
TRBJ2-3 | TRBD2 | . | TRBV6-5 | CASSISGGRTDTQYF | TGTGCCAGCAGCATTAGCGGGGGTCGCACAGATACGCAGTATTTT
TRBJ2-5 | . | . | TRBV7-9 | CASSQQETQYF | TGTGCCAGCAGCCAGCAAGAGACCCAGTACTTC
TRBJ2-6 | . | . | TRBV7-2 | CASSPQGSGANVLTF | TGTGCCAGCAGCCCCCAGGGATCTGGGGCCAACGTCCTGACTTTC
TRBJ2-5 | . | . | TRBV15 | CATSREDGTQYF | TGTGCCACCAGCAGAGAGGATGGGACCCAGTACTTC
TRBJ2-1 | . | . | TRBV15 | CATSRNRGRGDEQFF | TGTGCCACCAGCAGAAACCGGGGCCGCGGTGATGAGCAGTTCTTC
TRBJ2-1 | . | . | TRBV4-1 | CASSQGPTRQSDEQFF | TGCGCCAGCAGCCAAGGTCCTACCCGACAATCCGATGAGCAGTTCTTC
TRBJ2-6 | TRBD2 | . | TRBV18 | CASSPSPAIAGLDISGANVLTF | TGTGCCAGCTCACCTTCGCCTGCTATAGCGGGGCTCGACATCTCTGGGGCCAACGTCCTGACTTTC
TRBJ1-5 | . | . | TRBV7-9 | CASSKGSNQPQHF | TGTGCCAGCAGCAAGGGAAGCAATCAGCCCCAGCATTTT
TRBJ2-2 | . | . | TRBV6-1 | CASAGMRNTGELFF | TGTGCCAGCGCAGGGATGAGGAACACCGGGGAGCTGTTTTTT
TRBJ1-3 | . | . | TRBV2 | CASSEGVISGNTIYF | TGTGCCAGCAGTGAAGGGGTCATCTCTGGAAACACCATATATTTT
TRBJ2-5 | TRBD1 | . | TRBV30 | CAWSLTGDQETQYF | TGTGCCTGGAGTCTCACAGGGGACCAAGAGACCCAGTACTTC
TRBJ1-5 | . | . | TRBV27 | CASRPQGNNQPQHF | TGTGCCAGCAGGCCCCAGGGGAACAATCAGCCCCAGCATTTT
TRBJ1-6 | . | . | TRBV7-2 | CASSFVPVAGRLPGSPLHF | TGTGCCAGCAGCTTTGTGCCCGTCGCAGGGAGATTACCAGGGTCACCCCTCCACTTT
TRBJ2-4 | . | . | TRBV2 | CASSRSTDIQYF | TGTGCCAGCAGCCGCTCCACGGACATTCAGTACTTC
TRBJ2-3 | TRBD1 | . | TRBV6-5 | CASSPQGDSTDTQYF | TGTGCCAGCAGCCCCCAGGGGGATAGCACAGATACGCAGTATTTT
TRBJ2-2 | TRBD2 | . | TRBV10-3 | CASSTSPNTGELFF | TGTGCCAGTTCGACTAGCCCGAACACCGGGGAGCTGTTTTTT
TRBJ1-3 | . | . | TRBV7-9 | CASSLRAFSGNTIYF | TGTGCCAGCAGCTTAAGGGCCTTCTCTGGAAACACCATATATTTT
TRBJ2-1 | TRBD2 | . | TRBV5-4 | CASSLARAGGQNEQFF | TGTGCCAGCAGCTTGGCCAGGGCGGGGGGGCAGAATGAGCAGTTCTTC
TRBJ1-1 | . | . | TRBV7-3 | CASSLTPRATEAFF | TGTGCCAGCAGCTTAACCCCCAGGGCCACTGAAGCTTTCTTT
TRBJ1-1 | TRBD1 | once | TRBV5-8 | CASSLVGTGNTEAFF | TGTGCCAGCAGCTTGGTAGGGACAGGGAACACTGAAGCTTTCTTT
TRBJ2-5 | TRBD1 | few | TRBV19 | CASSTGAGTGGETQYF | TGTGCCAGCAGCACTGGAGCCGGGACAGGGGGAGAGACCCAGTACTTC
TRBJ1-4 | . | . | TRBV7-9 | CASSPLIATNEKLFF | TGTGCCAGCAGCCCTCTGATTGCAACTAATGAAAAACTGTTTTTT
TRBJ2-7 | . | . | TRBV21-1 | CALPTAYEQYF | TGTGCCCTTCCAACCGCCTACGAGCAGTACTTC
TRBJ2-3 | TRBD2 | . | TRBV9 | CASSVVGLAGDTQYF | TGTGCCAGCAGCGTAGTCGGACTAGCGGGAGATACGCAGTATTTT
TRBJ2-3 | . | . | TRBV11-2 | CASSLDPPALQYF | TGTGCCAGCAGCTTAGATCCTCCAGCTCTCCAGTATTTT
TRBJ2-2 | TRBD1 | . | TRBV27 | CASRPTGGANRNGELFF | TGTGCCAGCCGACCAACAGGGGGCGCAAATCGTAACGGGGAGCTGTTTTTT
TRBJ2-5 | TRBD2 | once | TRBV5-6 | CASSLVALGGETQYF | TGTGCCAGCAGCTTGGTAGCGCTGGGGGGGGAGACCCAGTACTTC
TRBJ2-5 | . | . | TRBV7-8 | CASSFVSGPETQYF | TGTGCCAGCAGCTTCGTATCCGGCCCAGAGACCCAGTACTTC
TRBJ2-2 | TRBD1 | . | TRBV6-1 | CASSGGDRGLYVGELFF | TGTGCCAGCAGTGGGGGGGACAGGGGGCTCTACGTCGGGGAGCTGTTTTTT
TRBJ1-6 | . | once | TRBV19 | CASKLGANSPLHF | TGTGCCAGTAAATTGGGTGCGAATTCACCCCTCCACTTT
TRBJ2-7 | . | . | TRBV18 | CASSPSAPYEQYF | TGTGCCAGCTCACCATCGGCACCCTACGAGCAGTACTTC
TRBJ2-3 | TRBD1 | . | TRBV9 | CASSVNTGAGTDTQYF | TGTGCCAGCAGCGTTAACACAGGGGCGGGCACAGATACGCAGTATTTT
TRBJ1-2 | . | . | TRBV6-5 | CASSYSQGREGYTF | TGTGCCAGCAGTTACTCCCAGGGGCGAGAGGGCTACACCTTC
TRBJ2-1 | . | . | TRBV19 | CASSISPAGSYNEQFF | TGTGCCAGTAGTATAAGCCCAGCCGGCTCCTACAATGAGCAGTTCTTC
TRBJ2-1 | . | . | TRBV12-5 | CASGWAVGPSYNEQFF | TGTGCTAGTGGTTGGGCTGTAGGGCCCTCCTACAATGAGCAGTTCTTC
TRBJ1-4 | . | . | TRBV7-9 | CASSLDLHEKLFF | TGTGCCAGCAGCTTAGATTTGCATGAAAAACTGTTTTTT
TRBJ1-4 | . | . | TRBV7-9 | CASSSSGLGEKLFF | TGTGCCAGCAGCTCCAGTGGACTTGGGGAAAAACTGTTTTTT
TRBJ2-1 | . | . | TRBV29-1 | CSPRTVDEQFF | TGCAGCCCCCGGACTGTCGATGAGCAGTTCTTC
TRBJ1-4 | . | . | TRBV6-1 | CASRGPPNEKLFF | TGTGCCAGCAGGGGGCCACCTAATGAAAAACTGTTTTTT
TRBJ2-1 | TRBD2 | . | TRBV2 | CASGRELLGNEQFF | TGTGCCAGCGGGCGGGAGTTACTCGGGAATGAGCAGTTCTTC
TRBJ2-3 | . | once | TRBV19 | CASSIRGGLPFSTDTQYF | TGTGCCAGTAGTATAAGAGGGGGGCTACCCTTTAGCACAGATACGCAGTATTTT
TRBJ1-1 | . | once | TRBV7-9 | CASSTIGGGEAFF | TGTGCCAGCAGTACCATTGGGGGAGGGGAAGCTTTCTTT
TRBJ2-7 | . | . | TRBV11-2 | CASSLDGGLSYEQYF | TGTGCCAGCAGCTTAGACGGGGGGCTCTCCTACGAGCAGTACTTC
TRBJ2-7 | . | . | TRBV6-1 | CALRGYYEQYF | TGTGCCCTCCGGGGGTACTACGAGCAGTACTTC
TRBJ1-1 | . | few | TRBV19 | CASSGRLNTEAFF | TGTGCCAGTTCGGGACGGTTGAACACTGAAGCTTTCTTT
TRBJ1-5 | TRBD1 | . | TRBV2 | CASMPGQGGNQPQHF | TGTGCCAGCATGCCGGGACAGGGGGGCAATCAGCCCCAGCATTTT
TRBJ2-5 | TRBD2 | once | TRBV19 | CASSIGLAGGHETQYF | TGTGCCAGTAGTATAGGACTAGCGGGGGGCCACGAGACCCAGTACTTC